This T cell receptor beta chain was recovered during a study of T cell repertoires in cytomegalovirus infection. This clonotype occurred many times. The CDR3 has 19 residues. The V gene lost 5 bases and the J gene lost 0 bases, with 23 bases spanning the gap. Germline CDR1 LNHDA, CDR2 SQIVND (reference sequence). Using its own MiXCR run on the reads, TCRdb lists one record per CDR3 protein. The sample consists of 560,000 or so distinct CDR3 sequences, 15% to 20% of them appearing once. The sequenced sample was CD8+ T cells from PBMCs. The rearrangement uses TRBV19 and TRBJ1-5, with D possibly being TRBD1 (5 bases). The sequence derives from a human donor in good health (CMV status not recorded). Some clones in this sample may be carry-over from other donors' samples. This CDR3 reads CASSYRDGLAGFSNQPQHF. The CDR3 nucleotides are TGTGCCAGTAGTTATCGGGACGGATTAGCGGGGTTTAGCAATCAGCCCCAGCATTTT.